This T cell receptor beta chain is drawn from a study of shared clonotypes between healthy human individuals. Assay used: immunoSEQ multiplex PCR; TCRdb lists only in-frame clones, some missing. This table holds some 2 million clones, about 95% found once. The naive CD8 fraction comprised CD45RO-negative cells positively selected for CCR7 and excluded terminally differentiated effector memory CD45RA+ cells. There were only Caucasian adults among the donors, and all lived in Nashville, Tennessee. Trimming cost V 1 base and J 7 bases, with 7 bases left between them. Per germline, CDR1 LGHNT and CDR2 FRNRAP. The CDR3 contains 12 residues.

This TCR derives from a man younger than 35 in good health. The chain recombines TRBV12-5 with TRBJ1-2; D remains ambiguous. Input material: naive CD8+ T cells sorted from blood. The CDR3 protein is CASGLGGIGYTF. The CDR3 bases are TGTGCTAGTGGTTTGGGAGGGATTGGCTACACCTTC.